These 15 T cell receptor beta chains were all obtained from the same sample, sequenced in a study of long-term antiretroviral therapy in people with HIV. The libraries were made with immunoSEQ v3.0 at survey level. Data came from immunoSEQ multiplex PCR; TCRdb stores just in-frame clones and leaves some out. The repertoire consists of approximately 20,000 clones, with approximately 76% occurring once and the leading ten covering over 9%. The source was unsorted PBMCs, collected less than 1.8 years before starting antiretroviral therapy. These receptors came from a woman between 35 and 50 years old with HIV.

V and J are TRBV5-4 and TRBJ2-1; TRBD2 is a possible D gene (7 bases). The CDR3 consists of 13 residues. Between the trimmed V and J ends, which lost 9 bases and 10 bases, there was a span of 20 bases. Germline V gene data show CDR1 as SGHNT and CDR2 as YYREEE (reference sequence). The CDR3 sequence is CATQAWGRGEQFF. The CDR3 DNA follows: TGTGCCACCCAAGCTTGGGGGCGGGGGGAGCAGTTCTTC. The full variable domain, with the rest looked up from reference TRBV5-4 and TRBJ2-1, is ETGVTQSPTHLIKTRGQQVTLRCSSQSGHNTVSWYQQALGQGPQFIFQYYREEENGRGNFPPRFSGLQFPNYSSELNVNALELDDSALYLCATQAWGRGEQFFGPGTRLTVL.

The CDR3 spells CASSEGTSGYNEQFF. As DNA, the CDR3 is TGCGCCAGCAGTGAGGGGACTAGCGGCTACAATGAGCAGTTCTTC. J is TRBJ2-1 and V is TRBV10-1; 11 nucleotides match TRBD2. The CDR3 totals 15 residues. V lost 2 bases to trimming and J lost 3 bases; unmatched junction nucleotides: 0. CDR1 is WNHNN, CDR2 SYGVQD, per germline (reference sequence).

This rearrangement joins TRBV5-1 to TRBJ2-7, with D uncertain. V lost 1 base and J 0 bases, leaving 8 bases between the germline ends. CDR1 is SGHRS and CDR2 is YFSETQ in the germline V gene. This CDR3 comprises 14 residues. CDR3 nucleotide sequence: TGCGCCAGCAGCTTGTTTGCAGTCTCCTACGAGCAGTACTTC. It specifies CASSLFAVSYEQYF.

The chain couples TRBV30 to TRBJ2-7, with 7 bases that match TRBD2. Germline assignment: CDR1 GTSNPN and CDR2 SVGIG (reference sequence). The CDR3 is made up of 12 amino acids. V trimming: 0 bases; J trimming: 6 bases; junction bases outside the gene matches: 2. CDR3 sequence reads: CAWSVGGFEQYF. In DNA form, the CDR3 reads TGTGCCTGGAGTGTCGGGGGGTTCGAGCAGTACTTC.

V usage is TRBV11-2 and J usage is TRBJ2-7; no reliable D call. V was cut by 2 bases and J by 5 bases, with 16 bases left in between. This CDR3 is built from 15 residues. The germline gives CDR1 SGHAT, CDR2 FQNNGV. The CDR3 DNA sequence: TGTGCCAGCAGCTTAACCGGACGTGGAAGAAACGAGCAGTACTTC. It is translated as CASSLTGRGRNEQYF.

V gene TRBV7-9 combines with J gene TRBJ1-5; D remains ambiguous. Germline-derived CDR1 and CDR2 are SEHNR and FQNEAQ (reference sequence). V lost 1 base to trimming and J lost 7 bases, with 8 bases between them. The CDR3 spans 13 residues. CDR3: CASSLGNQQPQHF. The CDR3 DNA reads TGTGCCAGCAGCTTAGGGAACCAGCAGCCCCAGCATTTT. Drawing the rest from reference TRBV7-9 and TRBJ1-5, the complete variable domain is DTGVSQNPRHKITKRGQNVTFRCDPISEHNRLYWYRQTLGQGPEFLTYFQNEAQLEKSRLLSDRFSAERPKGSFSTLEIQRTEQGDSAMYLCASSLGNQQPQHFGDGTRLSIL.

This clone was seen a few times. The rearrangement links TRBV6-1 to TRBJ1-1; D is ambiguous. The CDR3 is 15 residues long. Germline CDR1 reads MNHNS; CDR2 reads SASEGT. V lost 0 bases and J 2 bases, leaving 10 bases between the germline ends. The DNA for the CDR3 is TGTGCCAGCAGTGAAGCTGCGGGCACTAACACTGAAGCTTTCTTT. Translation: CASSEAAGTNTEAFF.

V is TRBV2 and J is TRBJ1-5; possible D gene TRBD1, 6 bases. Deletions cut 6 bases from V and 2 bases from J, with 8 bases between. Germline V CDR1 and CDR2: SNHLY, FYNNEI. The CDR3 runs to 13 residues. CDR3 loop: CASRRQGNQPQHF. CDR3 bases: TGTGCCAGCAGGAGACAGGGCAATCAGCCCCAGCATTTT.

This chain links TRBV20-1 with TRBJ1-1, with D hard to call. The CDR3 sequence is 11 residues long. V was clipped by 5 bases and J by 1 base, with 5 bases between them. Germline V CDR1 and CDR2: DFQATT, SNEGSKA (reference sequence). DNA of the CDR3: TGCAGTGCTGGAAGGAACACTGAAGCTTTCTTT. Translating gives CSAGRNTEAFF.

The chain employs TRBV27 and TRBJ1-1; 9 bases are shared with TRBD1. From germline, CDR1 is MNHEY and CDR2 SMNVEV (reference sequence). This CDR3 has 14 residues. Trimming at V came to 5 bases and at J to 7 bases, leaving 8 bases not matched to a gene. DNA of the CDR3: TGTGCCAGCAGTATAGGGACAGGGCGAGGTGAAGCTTTCTTT. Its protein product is CASSIGTGRGEAFF.

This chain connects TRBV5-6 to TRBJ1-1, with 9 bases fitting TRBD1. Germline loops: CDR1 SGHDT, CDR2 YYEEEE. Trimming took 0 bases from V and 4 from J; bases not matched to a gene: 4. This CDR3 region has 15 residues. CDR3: CASSLDRGRSTEAFF. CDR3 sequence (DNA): TGTGCCAGCAGCTTGGACAGGGGGCGCAGCACTGAAGCTTTCTTT.

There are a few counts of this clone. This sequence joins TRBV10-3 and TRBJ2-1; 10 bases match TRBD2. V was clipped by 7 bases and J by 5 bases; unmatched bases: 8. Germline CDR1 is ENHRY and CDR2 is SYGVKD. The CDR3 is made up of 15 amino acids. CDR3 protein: CAIMNPGTSDNEQFF. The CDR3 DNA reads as TGTGCCATCATGAACCCCGGGACTAGCGACAATGAGCAGTTCTTC.

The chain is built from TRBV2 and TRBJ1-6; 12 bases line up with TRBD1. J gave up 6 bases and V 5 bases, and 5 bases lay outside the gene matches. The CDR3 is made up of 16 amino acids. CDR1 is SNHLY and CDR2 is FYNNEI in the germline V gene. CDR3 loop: CASSFRDRGLNSPLHF. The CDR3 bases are TGTGCCAGCAGTTTCCGGGACAGGGGGCTTAATTCACCCCTCCACTTT.

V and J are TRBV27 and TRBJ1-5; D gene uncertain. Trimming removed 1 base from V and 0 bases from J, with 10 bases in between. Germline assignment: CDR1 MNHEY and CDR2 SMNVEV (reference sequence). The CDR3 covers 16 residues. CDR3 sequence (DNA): TGTGCCAGCAGTTTATTCGGACCTGGTAGCAATCAGCCCCAGCATTTT. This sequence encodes CASSLFGPGSNQPQHF.

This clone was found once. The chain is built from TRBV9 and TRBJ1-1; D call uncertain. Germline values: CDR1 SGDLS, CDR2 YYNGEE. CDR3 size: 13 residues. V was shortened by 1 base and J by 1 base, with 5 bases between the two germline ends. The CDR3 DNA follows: TGTGCCAGCAGCGTAAGTGAGAACACTGAAGCTTTCTTT. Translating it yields CASSVSENTEAFF.